Below, 14 T cell receptor beta chains from the same sample are listed, as sequenced in a study of shared clonotypes between healthy human individuals. Libraries were prepared by immunoSEQ multiplex PCR; TCRdb keeps only in-frame clonotypes and omits some of them. The sample yields roughly 2.2 million clones, more than 80% seen once. The sequenced sample consisted of naive CD4+ T cells from PBMCs. This sample's subset: CD45RA+ positively selected. Source of these receptors: a man aged 18 to 30 in good health. Some clones in this sample may be carry-over from other donors' samples.

Concerning this clone itself: Other DNA variants within this sample encode the same CDR3. The chain carries TRBV27 and TRBJ2-6; the D gene is possibly TRBD1 (5 bases). Trimming stripped 4 bases from V and 1 base from J, with 11 bases between. The length of the CDR3 is 16 residues. Germline V gene sequence: CDR1 MNHEY, CDR2 SMNVEV (reference sequence). This chain's CDR3 is CASSSTGVSGANVLTF. The CDR3, as DNA: TGTGCCAGCAGTTCAACAGGAGTTTCTGGGGCCAACGTCCTGACTTTC.

In regard to this clone: The junction does not match germline at one end; this may be a read error. V usage is TRBV18 and J usage is TRBJ1-4; a weak D match, TRBD1 (6 bases). This CDR3 has 16 amino acids. Germline lookup yields CDR1 KGHSH and CDR2 LQKENI. The CDR3 coding sequence is TGTGCCAGCTCACCCACGACTTCAGGGCAGGGGAATGTAAGAGTTTTT. It specifies CASSPTTSGQGNVRVF.

This sequence joins TRBV9 and TRBJ2-7; D is unresolved. CDR1 and CDR2 from the germline V gene are SGDLS and YYNGEE. The V and J ends lost 4 bases and 2 bases respectively, with 13 bases between them. The CDR3 contains 14 residues. For the CDR3, the DNA is TGTGCCAGCAGCCCACTCCCAAGCACCTACGAGCAGTACTTC. This codes for CASSPLPSTYEQYF.

The genes are TRBV27 and TRBJ2-5; TRBD2 matches at 15 bases. The CDR3 has 19 residues. Looked up from germline, CDR1 is MNHEY and CDR2 is SMNVEV (reference sequence). V trimming: 5 bases; J trimming: 4 bases; junction bases outside the gene matches: 14. Here the CDR3 DNA reads TGTGCCAGCAGTAATGGGACTAGCGGGAGGTGGAGGAGTACAGAGACCCAGTACTTC. Encoded protein: CASSNGTSGRWRSTETQYF.

V is TRBV28 and J is TRBJ1-2; D unclear. Germline loops: CDR1 MDHEN, CDR2 SYDVKM. The CDR3 is 13 amino acids. Trimming removed 6 bases from V and 7 bases from J, with 15 bases in between. In DNA, the CDR3 is TGTGCCAGCAGCAGTGTTGGCCTGCTTGGCTACACCTTC. The encoded protein is CASSSVGLLGYTF.

V is TRBV6-4 and J is TRBJ1-1, with D maybe TRBD1 (5 bases). CDR1 is MRHNA and CDR2 is SNTAGT in the germline V gene. Trimming cost V 7 bases and J 1 base, with 16 bases left between them. CDR3 length: 15 amino acids. CDR3: CASKTWGSPNTEAFF. The CDR3 coding sequence is TGTGCCAGCAAAACCTGGGGCAGCCCGAACACTGAAGCTTTCTTT.

DNA of the CDR3: TGTGCCAGCAGCCCCCTGGCGGGAGTATCCTACAATGAGCAGTTCTTC. Its protein is CASSPLAGVSYNEQFF. The chain carries TRBV11-2 and TRBJ2-1, with 7 bases matching TRBD2. Trimming cost V 5 bases and J 1 base; bases outside gene matches: 8. This CDR3 region has 16 residues. Germline-derived CDR1 and CDR2 are SGHAT and FQNNGV.

The chain links TRBV19 to TRBJ1-4; D unresolved. The V gene's germline CDR1 is LNHDA and CDR2 SQIVND (reference sequence). The V and J ends lost 7 bases and 7 bases respectively, with 7 bases between them. The length of the CDR3 is 11 residues. CDR3 nucleotide sequence: TGTGCCAGTATAAGAGGTGAAAAACTGTTTTTT. It yields the protein CASIRGEKLFF. The variable domain in full, with the rest retrieved from reference TRBV19 and TRBJ1-4, is DGGITQSPKYLFRKEGQNVTLSCEQNLNHDAMYWYRQDPGQGLRLIYYSQIVNDFQKGDIAEGYSVSREKKESFPLTVTSAQKNPTAFYLCASIRGEKLFFGSGTQLSVL.

This clone was seen only once. The J gene is TRBJ1-1, the V gene TRBV28; maybe TRBD1 (5 bases). The V end was cut by 5 bases, the J end by 0 bases, with 13 bases between. The CDR3 is made up of 15 amino acids. The germline V gene encodes CDR1 MDHEN and CDR2 SYDVKM. The CDR3 nucleotides read TGTGCCAGCAGTCCCGCGGGACTCCTGAACACTGAAGCTTTCTTT. Its protein product is CASSPAGLLNTEAFF.

The CDR3 DNA sequence: TGTGCCAGTAGTGACGCAACTCGGAGCACAGATACGCAGTATTTT. Protein: CASSDATRSTDTQYF. The rearrangement uses TRBV19 and TRBJ2-3; D call uncertain. Per germline, CDR1 LNHDA and CDR2 SQIVND (reference sequence). Trimming took 5 bases from V and 0 from J, leaving 12 bases between them. CDR3 length: 15 amino acids. The full variable domain, with the rest looked up from reference TRBV19 and TRBJ2-3, is DGGITQSPKYLFRKEGQNVTLSCEQNLNHDAMYWYRQDPGQGLRLIYYSQIVNDFQKGDIAEGYSVSREKKESFPLTVTSAQKNPTAFYLCASSDATRSTDTQYFGPGTRLTVL.

The chain carries TRBV12-2 and TRBJ2-3; TRBD1 is taken as the D call from the table, unchecked against the DNA. TRBV12-2 is a recognized pseudogene. This CDR3 contains 15 residues. The CDR3 region has the DNA TGTGCAAGTCGCTTAGCGAGTAAGGGGACAGATACGCAGTATTTT. This sequence encodes CASRLASKGTDTQYF.

The rearrangement links TRBV6-1 to TRBJ1-5; TRBD1 matches 9 bases. The CDR3 is made up of 16 amino acids. V lost 3 bases, J lost 3 bases, and 6 bases stayed unmatched. CDR1 is MNHNS, CDR2 SASEGT, per germline. In DNA, the CDR3 is TGTGCCAGCAGTGACACCGGGACAGGGATCAATCAGCCCCAGCATTTT. This encodes CASSDTGTGINQPQHF.

This clone was counted once. The rearrangement uses TRBV9 and TRBJ2-1, with 7 bases that match TRBD1. CDR3 size: 14 residues. Germline CDR1 reads SGDLS; CDR2 reads YYNGEE. Losses at the gene ends were 1 base for V and 9 bases for J; bases not matched to a gene: 7. CDR3 in DNA: TGTGCCAGCAGCGTAACGACAGGGAAATTTGAGCAGTTCTTC. This codes for CASSVTTGKFEQFF.

The rearrangement uses TRBV21-1 and TRBJ2-1; the table's D call, TRBD2, was not checked against the DNA. TRBV21-1 has pseudogene status. The CDR3 contains 16 residues. The CDR3 DNA follows: TGTGCCAGCAGCCAGACAGCGACTAGCGGGAGTGCTGAGCAGTTCTTC. Its translation: CASSQTATSGSAEQFF.